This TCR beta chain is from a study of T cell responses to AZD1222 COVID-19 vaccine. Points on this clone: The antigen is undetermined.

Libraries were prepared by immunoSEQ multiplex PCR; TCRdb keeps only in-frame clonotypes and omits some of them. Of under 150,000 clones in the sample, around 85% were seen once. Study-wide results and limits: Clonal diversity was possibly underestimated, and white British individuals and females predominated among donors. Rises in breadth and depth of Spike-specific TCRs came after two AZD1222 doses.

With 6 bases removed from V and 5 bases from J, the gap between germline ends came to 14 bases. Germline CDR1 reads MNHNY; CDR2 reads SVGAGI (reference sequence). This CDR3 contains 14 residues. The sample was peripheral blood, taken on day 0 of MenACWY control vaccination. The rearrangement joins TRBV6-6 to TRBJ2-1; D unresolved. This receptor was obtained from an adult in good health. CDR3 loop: CASRPGSANNEQFF. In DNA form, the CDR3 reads TGTGCCAGCAGGCCTGGGTCCGCTAACAATGAGCAGTTCTTC.